The 26 T cell receptor beta chains listed next were all sequenced from one sample in a study of blood T cell repertoires in COVID-19. Libraries were prepared by immunoSEQ multiplex PCR; TCRdb keeps only in-frame clonotypes and omits some of them. Found here are almost 300,000 clones, approximately 86% of them singletons; the top ten hold about 1.2%. Sequenced sample: peripheral blood. These TCRs come from a man in his 70s with acute or convalescent COVID-19.

This chain uses TRBV5-4 with TRBJ1-2, with D possibly TRBD1 on 5 matching bases. The CDR3 is made up of 15 amino acids. V lost 0 bases, J lost 2 bases, and 11 bases lay in between. Per germline, CDR1 SGHNT and CDR2 YYREEE (reference sequence). CDR3 DNA sequence: TGTGCCAGCAGCTTGGAAATTGGACAAAACTATGGCTACACCTTC. It specifies CASSLEIGQNYGYTF.

This clone turned up a few times. V is TRBV28 and J is TRBJ1-2, with unresolved D. Germline loops: CDR1 MDHEN, CDR2 SYDVKM. Deletions cut 8 bases from V and 2 bases from J, with 15 bases between. This CDR3 spans 14 amino acids. The CDR3 reads CASGQLGVNYGYTF. The CDR3, as DNA: TGTGCCAGCGGCCAGCTCGGGGTAAACTATGGCTACACCTTC.

This chain uses TRBV7-2 with TRBJ2-3, with TRBD2 matching 9 bases. V gave up 5 bases and J gave up 2 bases; unmatched junction bases: 14. The CDR3 runs 18 residues. Germline V gives CDR1 SGHTA, CDR2 FQGNSA. The CDR3 spells CASSKRQLAGRHTDTQYF. The CDR3 nucleotides read TGTGCCAGCAGCAAACGACAGCTAGCGGGGAGACACACAGATACGCAGTATTTT.

The chain joins TRBV28 to TRBJ2-5; TRBD2 agrees at 9 bases. The CDR3 sequence is 15 residues long. Per the germline V gene, CDR1 is MDHEN and CDR2 is SYDVKM. The V gene end was trimmed by 6 bases and the J gene end by 2 bases; junction bases not matched to a gene: 7. CDR3 sequence reads: CASSQAGGRQETQYF. Here the CDR3 DNA reads TGTGCCAGCAGCCAAGCGGGGGGAAGACAAGAGACCCAGTACTTC.

This clone is a singleton in its sample. The chain carries TRBV5-6 and TRBJ1-1; no clear D. Germline loops: CDR1 SGHDT, CDR2 YYEEEE. V lost 1 base to trimming and J lost 4 bases, with 11 bases between them. The length of the CDR3 is 14 residues. CDR3 sequence (DNA): TGTGCCAGCAGCTTGATCGGGGTGGCCACTGAAGCTTTCTTT. It yields the protein CASSLIGVATEAFF. Supplemented by reference TRBV5-6 and TRBJ1-1, the full variable domain reads DAGVTQSPTHLIKTRGQQVTLRCSPKSGHDTVSWYQQALGQGPQFIFQYYEEEERQRGNFPDRFSGHQFPNYSSELNVNALLLGDSALYLCASSLIGVATEAFFGQGTRLTVV.

The chain uses TRBV18 and TRBJ2-7; D perhaps matches TRBD2 (6 bases). Deletions cut 8 bases from V and 3 bases from J, with 8 bases between. The CDR3 has 11 amino acids. From germline, CDR1 is KGHSH and CDR2 LQKENI. The CDR3 DNA sequence: TGTGCCAGCGGGGGACTCTACGAGCAGTACTTC. It codes for CASGGLYEQYF. The entire variable domain, with the rest obtained from reference TRBV18 and TRBJ2-7, is as follows: NAGVMQNPRHLVRRRGQEARLRCSPMKGHSHVYWYRQLPEEGLKFMVYLQKENIIDESGMPKERFSAEFPKEGPSILRIQQVVRGDSAAYFCASGGLYEQYFGPGTRLTVT.

V is TRBV4-2 and J is TRBJ1-2; no clear D. The CDR3 consists of 17 residues. CDR1 LGHNA and CDR2 YNFKEQ come from the germline V gene. Trimming took 5 bases from V and 4 from J, leaving 23 bases between them. The CDR3 spells CASSRTGVDTDFYGYTF. DNA of the CDR3: TGTGCCAGCAGCAGGACTGGGGTAGATACAGATTTCTATGGCTACACCTTC.

The J gene is TRBJ2-1, the V gene TRBV9; tentative D call: TRBD2 (5 bases). Trimming stripped 7 bases from V and 2 bases from J, with 13 bases between. The CDR3 covers 14 residues. Germline CDR1 is SGDLS and CDR2 is YYNGEE. CDR3 in DNA: TGTGCCAGCGCCCCCTCGGGAACCTACAATGAGCAGTTCTTC. The encoded protein is CASAPSGTYNEQFF.

The chain recombines TRBV5-8 with TRBJ1-4; D may be TRBD1 (6 bases). The CDR3 totals 15 residues. The germline V and J ends were trimmed by 0 bases and 8 bases, with 14 bases remaining between them. Germline V CDR1 and CDR2: SGHTS, YDEGEE. CDR3 region: CASSLEWGPGEKLFF. The CDR3 region has the DNA TGTGCCAGCAGCTTGGAGTGGGGGCCCGGGGAAAAACTGTTTTTT.

The chain recombines TRBV15 with TRBJ2-4; 8 bases fit TRBD2. Germline V lookup: CDR1 LNHNV, CDR2 YYDKDF (reference sequence). The CDR3 runs to 15 residues. The trim removed 1 base at V and 5 bases at J, leaving 4 bases unmatched. DNA of the CDR3: TGTGCCACCAGCAGAGGCGGGGGACTAGAAAACATTCAGTACTTC. Protein product: CATSRGGGLENIQYF. The variable domain in full, completed from reference TRBV15 and TRBJ2-4, reads DAMVIQNPRYQVTQFGKPVTLSCSQTLNHNVMYWYQQKSSQAPKLLFHYYDKDFNNEADTPDNFQSRRPNTSFCFLDIRSPGLGDTAMYLCATSRGGGLENIQYFGAGTRLSVL.

The chain links TRBV28 to TRBJ2-7; 9 nucleotides agree with TRBD2. Germline CDR1 MDHEN, CDR2 SYDVKM. Trimming cost V 6 bases and J 3 bases; bases outside gene matches: 12. CDR3 size: 16 residues. CDR3 DNA: TGTGCCAGCAGACCTAGGAGGGGGACTAGCAGCTACGAGCAGTACTTC. Residues: CASRPRRGTSSYEQYF.

This rearrangement joins TRBV19 to TRBJ1-2, with 9 bases fitting TRBD1. The germline V gene encodes CDR1 LNHDA and CDR2 SQIVND (reference sequence). The CDR3 extends over 16 amino acids. Trimming at V came to 4 bases and at J to 5 bases, leaving 11 bases not matched to a gene. The CDR3 DNA reads as TGTGCCAGTAGTAATCTACCGGGACAGGGTAAATATGGCTACACCTTC. This encodes CASSNLPGQGKYGYTF.

CDR3 sequence: CASSPEVNTEAFF. DNA for the CDR3: TGTGCCAGCAGCCCAGAAGTGAACACTGAAGCTTTCTTT. The chain employs TRBV5-4 and TRBJ1-1; D is unresolved. The CDR3 is 13 residues long. V lost 4 bases to trimming and J lost 0 bases, with 7 bases between them. Germline values: CDR1 SGHNT, CDR2 YYREEE (reference sequence).

This clone was seen more than once but under ten times. The gene calls are TRBV7-2 and TRBJ1-4, with 8 bases fitting TRBD1. CDR1 is SGHTA, CDR2 FQGNSA, per germline. CDR3 length equals 13 residues. V was clipped by 5 bases and J by 5 bases; unmatched bases: 1. The CDR3 region is CASSRDRNEKLFF. The CDR3 DNA is TGTGCCAGCAGCCGGGACAGGAATGAAAAACTGTTTTTT.

The chain links TRBV6-6 to TRBJ2-1, with D maybe TRBD1 (5 bases). The length of the CDR3 is 13 residues. Trimming removed 6 bases at V and 3 bases at J, with 9 bases between. Germline V lookup: CDR1 MNHNY, CDR2 SVGAGI (reference sequence). CDR3 coding DNA: TGTGCCAGCAGCCCAGGGTACTACAATGAGCAGTTCTTC. Translation: CASSPGYYNEQFF.

The chain is built from TRBV19 and TRBJ1-6; D unresolved. This CDR3 contains 16 residues. Germline CDR1 is LNHDA and CDR2 is SQIVND (reference sequence). The V gene lost 0 bases and the J gene lost 6 bases, with 12 bases spanning the gap. CDR3 nucleotides: TGTGCCAGTAGTATAGATACCGGCCCGGGTAATTCACCCCTCCACTTT. This sequence encodes CASSIDTGPGNSPLHF. The entire variable domain, with the rest obtained from reference TRBV19 and TRBJ1-6, is as follows: DGGITQSPKYLFRKEGQNVTLSCEQNLNHDAMYWYRQDPGQGLRLIYYSQIVNDFQKGDIAEGYSVSREKKESFPLTVTSAQKNPTAFYLCASSIDTGPGNSPLHFGNGTRLTVT.

CDR3 coding DNA: TGCGCCAGCAGCTTAGAGAGAAGCTACGAGCAGTACTTC. Encoded protein: CASSLERSYEQYF. The chain uses TRBV5-1 and TRBJ2-7, with no clear D. Germline V gene data show CDR1 as SGHRS and CDR2 as YFSETQ. V shed 2 bases and J shed 3 bases, with 9 bases lying between them. CDR3 length: 13 residues.

V usage is TRBV30 and J usage is TRBJ2-7, with unresolved D. CDR1 and CDR2 (germline): GTSNPN, SVGIG (reference sequence). The CDR3 runs 12 residues. Trimming stripped 0 bases from V and 4 bases from J, with 7 bases between. The CDR3 region is CAWSVSRYEQYF. CDR3 bases: TGTGCCTGGAGTGTCTCTCGGTACGAGCAGTACTTC.

This chain links TRBV7-2 with TRBJ2-7, with a tentative D call TRBD2 (5 bases). CDR1 and CDR2 from the germline V gene are SGHTA and FQGNSA. This CDR3 comprises 12 residues. The CDR3 DNA reads as TGTGCGTGTGGCGGGTCCCCCTACGAGCAGTACTTC. Encoded protein: CACGGSPYEQYF.

The V gene is TRBV10-3, the J gene TRBJ1-3; a weak D match, TRBD1 (5 bases). From germline, CDR1 is ENHRY and CDR2 SYGVKD. V gave up 10 bases and J gave up 0 bases, with 7 bases separating them. CDR3 length: 12 residues. The CDR3 region has the DNA TGTGCCACCGGGGGCTCTGGAAACACCATATATTTT. This sequence encodes CATGGSGNTIYF.

The chain joins TRBV5-1 to TRBJ2-1; a possible D gene is TRBD1 (6 bases). Per germline, CDR1 SGHRS and CDR2 YFSETQ. V was shortened by 2 bases and J by 1 base, with 10 bases between the two germline ends. CDR3 length: 15 amino acids. The CDR3 nucleotides are TGCGCCAGCAGCTTACAGGGCCTATCCTACAATGAGCAGTTCTTC. Its protein is CASSLQGLSYNEQFF. The complete variable domain, with remaining parts taken from reference TRBV5-1 and TRBJ2-1, reads KAGVTQTPRYLIKTRGQQVTLSCSPISGHRSVSWYQQTPGQGLQFLFEYFSETQRNKGNFPGRFSGRQFSNSRSEMNVSTLELGDSALYLCASSLQGLSYNEQFFGPGTRLTVL.

The rearrangement joins TRBV19 to TRBJ1-2; unclear D gene. The germline CDR1 and CDR2 sequences are LNHDA and SQIVND (reference sequence). Trimming left V 4 bases short and J 3 bases short, with 15 bases between. CDR3 length equals 15 residues. The CDR3 nucleotides are TGTGCCAGTAGTAGCTCCACCCATGGCTACTATGGCTACACCTTC. It yields the protein CASSSSTHGYYGYTF. The whole variable domain, remainder taken from reference TRBV19 and TRBJ1-2, is DGGITQSPKYLFRKEGQNVTLSCEQNLNHDAMYWYRQDPGQGLRLIYYSQIVNDFQKGDIAEGYSVSREKKESFPLTVTSAQKNPTAFYLCASSSSTHGYYGYTFGSGTRLTVV.

This clone was observed a few times. The CDR3 DNA reads TGCGCCAGCAGCCCCTCGGTCCTGGCTGGAAACACCATATATTTT. Translating gives CASSPSVLAGNTIYF. The chain is built from TRBV5-1 and TRBJ1-3, with unresolved D. This CDR3 has 15 residues. Germline values: CDR1 SGHRS, CDR2 YFSETQ. Trimming stripped 4 bases from V and 2 bases from J, with 13 bases between.

The V and J genes are TRBV28 and TRBJ1-5; D is possibly TRBD1 (5 bases). CDR1 and CDR2 from the germline V gene are MDHEN and SYDVKM. V lost 7 bases and J 2 bases, leaving 12 bases between the germline ends. The CDR3 has 14 residues. The CDR3 DNA sequence: TGTGCCAGCATTGACGGGACTCGCAATCAGCCCCAGCATTTT. Its translation: CASIDGTRNQPQHF. Full variable domain (rest looked up from reference TRBV28 and TRBJ1-5): DVKVTQSSRYLVKRTGEKVFLECVQDMDHENMFWYRQDPGLGLRLIYFSYDVKMKEKGDIPEGYSVSREKKERFSLILESASTNQTSMYLCASIDGTRNQPQHFGDGTRLSIL.

The chain recombines TRBV10-3 with TRBJ2-7; possible D gene TRBD2, 6 bases. The length of the CDR3 is 13 residues. Between the trimmed V and J ends, which lost 5 bases and 3 bases, there was a span of 11 bases. Germline V CDR1 and CDR2: ENHRY, SYGVKD. The chain's CDR3 is CAISSGTDYEQYF. The CDR3 DNA is TGTGCCATCAGTTCCGGGACTGACTACGAGCAGTACTTC.

The rearrangement links TRBV24-1 to TRBJ2-3; 9 bases map to TRBD2. Looked up from germline, CDR1 is KGHDR and CDR2 is SFDVKD. The CDR3 contains 16 residues. V lost 6 bases, J lost 4 bases, and 10 bases stayed unmatched. The CDR3 DNA follows: TGTGCCACCAGTTCCCATGGCGGGGGGGCGGCAGATACGCAGTATTTT. This encodes CATSSHGGGAADTQYF.